A selection of T cell receptor beta chains follows, all from one sample in a study of shared clonotypes between healthy human individuals. Profiled with immunoSEQ multiplex PCR; TCRdb holds only in-frame clones, not every one. Of about 2.4 million clones in the sample, approximately 93% were seen once. Sample: naive CD4+ T cells from PBMCs. The receptors come from a young man in good health. Some clones in this sample may be carry-over from other donors' samples. The CDR3 runs from the conserved cysteine through the conserved F or W. D genes are given only for firm matches. The size entry is marked missing in some rows and otherwise reads once, few, many or a size class.

size	J	V	D	CDR3	DNA
NA	TRBJ2-1	TRBV6-6	NA	CASSHGSSINEQFF	TGTGCCAGCAGTCACGGGAGTTCAATTAATGAGCAGTTCTTC
once	TRBJ2-1	TRBV29-1	TRBD2	CSVGTSYNEQFF	TGCAGCGTTGGGACTAGCTACAATGAGCAGTTCTTC
NA	TRBJ2-7	TRBV5-6	NA	CASSLAADHSYEQYF	TGTGCCAGCAGCTTGGCAGCGGACCACTCCTACGAGCAGTACTTC
once	TRBJ1-6	TRBV10-3	TRBD1	CAIRGQDRGGSPLHF	TGTGCCATCAGGGGACAGGACAGGGGAGGTTCACCCCTCCACTTT
NA	TRBJ2-7	TRBV19	TRBD1	CASSPWTGGYEQYF	TGTGCCAGTAGTCCTTGGACAGGGGGCTACGAGCAGTACTTC
few	TRBJ1-5	TRBV30	NA	CAWGYSNQPQHF	TGTGCCTGGGGGTATAGCAATCAGCCCCAGCATTTT
NA	TRBJ2-2	TRBV15	NA	CATSRGRVNTGELFF	TGTGCCACCAGCAGGGGCAGGGTAAACACCGGGGAGCTGTTTTTT
NA	TRBJ2-3	TRBV4-1	NA	CASSPLPILSEQYF	TGCGCCAGCAGCCCCCTCCCGATACTTAGTGAGCAGTATTTT
NA	TRBJ2-1	TRBV5-1	TRBD2	CASSPLAGSNEQFF	TGCGCCAGCAGCCCACTAGCGGGTAGCAATGAGCAGTTCTTC
NA	TRBJ2-5	TRBV4-1	NA	CASSQAYTETQYF	TGCGCCAGCAGCCAAGCTTACACCGAGACCCAGTACTTC
NA	TRBJ2-3	TRBV5-1	NA	CASSRLPSTDTQYF	TGCGCCAGCAGCCGGCTCCCTAGCACAGATACGCAGTATTTT
NA	TRBJ2-7	TRBV15	NA	CATSKEGVRYEQYF	TGTGCCACCAGCAAGGAGGGGGTACGCTACGAGCAGTACTTC
NA	TRBJ2-2	TRBV18	NA	CASSPQVSNTGELFF	TGTGCCAGCTCACCACAGGTTTCGAACACCGGGGAGCTGTTTTTT
NA	TRBJ1-2	TRBV5-6	NA	CASSTRGRGNYGYTF	TGTGCCAGCAGCACCCGAGGTCGCGGGAACTATGGCTACACCTTC
NA	TRBJ1-2	TRBV28	NA	CASSFGRTGYTF	TGTGCCAGCAGTTTTGGCCGTACTGGCTACACCTTC
NA	TRBJ2-7	TRBV7-2	NA	CASSSRRATSYEQYF	TGTGCCAGCAGTTCCCGACGGGCTACGAGCTACGAGCAGTACTTC
NA	TRBJ2-7	TRBV28	NA	CASNSPEQYF	TGTGCCAGCAACAGTCCCGAGCAGTACTTC
NA	TRBJ2-7	TRBV4-2	TRBD1	CASSQVTGTAYEQYF	TGTGCCAGCAGCCAAGTTACCGGGACAGCCTACGAGCAGTACTTC
NA	TRBJ2-2	TRBV7-3	NA	CASSLTRVNTGELFF	TGTGCCAGCAGCTTAACCAGGGTGAACACCGGGGAGCTGTTTTTT
NA	TRBJ2-5	TRBV4-2	TRBD1	CASSQDGGQGREQYF	TGTGCCAGCAGCCAAGACGGGGGACAGGGTCGGGAGCAGTACTTC
NA	TRBJ2-2	TRBV7-2	NA	CASSYYSANTGELFF	TGTGCCAGCAGCTACTACAGCGCGAACACCGGGGAGCTGTTTTTT
NA	TRBJ1-1	TRBV7-9	NA	CASSFTGPTRDTEAFF	TGTGCCAGCAGCTTCACCGGGCCCACAAGGGACACTGAAGCTTTCTTT
NA	TRBJ1-5	TRBV19	NA	CASTPAARGGISQHF	TGTGCCAGTACCCCGGCAGCACGAGGGGGTATATCCCAGCATTTT
NA	TRBJ2-1	TRBV2	TRBD2	CASSEAQVAGEFF	TGTGCCAGCAGTGAAGCGCAAGTGGCGGGAGAGTTCTTC
NA	TRBJ1-5	TRBV6-1	NA	CASSASGGNQPQHF	TGTGCCAGCAGTGCCTCGGGGGGGAATCAGCCCCAGCATTTT
NA	TRBJ1-1	TRBV7-9	NA	CASSFGRENTEAFF	TGTGCCAGCAGCTTCGGCAGGGAGAACACTGAAGCTTTCTTT
NA	TRBJ1-2	TRBV20-1	NA	CRGPYGYTF	TGCAGGGGACCTTATGGCTACACCTTC
NA	TRBJ2-5	TRBV7-3	NA	CASSQTGRETQYF	TGTGCCAGCAGCCAGACAGGCCGGGAGACCCAGTACTTC
NA	TRBJ1-5	TRBV29-1	NA	CSVPGDYSNQPQHF	TGCAGCGTTCCAGGCGATTATAGCAATCAGCCCCAGCATTTT
NA	TRBJ1-4	TRBV5-1	NA	CASSLGTPRAGVNEKLFF	TGCGCCAGCAGCTTGGGTACCCCCCGGGCAGGGGTTAATGAAAAACTGTTTTTT
NA	TRBJ2-1	TRBV9	TRBD2	CASSASPTSGYYNEQFF	TGTGCCAGCAGCGCGAGCCCGACTAGCGGCTACTACAATGAGCAGTTCTTC
NA	TRBJ2-1	TRBV4-1	NA	CASSSRGDISYNEQFF	TGCGCCAGCAGTTCCAGGGGCGACATCTCCTACAATGAGCAGTTCTTC
NA	TRBJ1-5	TRBV2	NA	CASSEGGGPQHF	TGTGCCAGCAGTGAAGGCGGGGGGCCCCAGCATTTT
NA	TRBJ2-7	TRBV7-2	NA	CAGGSGGTYEQYF	TGTGCCGGAGGAAGTGGGGGGACGTACGAGCAGTACTTC
NA	TRBJ1-1	TRBV5-1	NA	CASSLGVNLRGDTEAFF	TGCGCCAGCAGCTTGGGCGTCAACCTGAGGGGTGACACTGAAGCTTTCTTT
NA	TRBJ2-5	TRBV20-1	NA	CSASSRGTQYF	TGCAGTGCTAGTTCAAGAGGGACCCAGTACTTC
NA	TRBJ2-1	TRBV11-2	TRBD2	CASTNRASGRASYNEQFF	TGTGCCAGCACCAATAGGGCTAGCGGGAGGGCCTCCTACAATGAGCAGTTCTTC
NA	TRBJ1-5	TRBV30	NA	CAWSGRAGSQPQHF	TGTGCCTGGAGTGGCAGGGCTGGGTCTCAGCCCCAGCATTTT
once	TRBJ2-2	TRBV4-1	NA	CASSQENSYWDTGELFF	TGCGCCAGCAGCCAAGAGAACTCCTATTGGGACACCGGGGAGCTGTTTTTT
once	TRBJ1-3	TRBV5-6	NA	CASSPTGLGSGNTIYF	TGTGCCAGCAGCCCAACAGGGTTAGGGTCTGGAAACACCATATATTTT
NA	TRBJ2-7	TRBV7-2	NA	CASSPQEGPYEQYF	TGTGCCAGCAGCCCGCAAGAGGGACCGTACGAGCAGTACTTC
NA	TRBJ1-1	TRBV30	TRBD1	CASRIFAGGRNTEAFF	TGTGCCTCTCGAATTTTCGCAGGGGGCAGGAACACTGAAGCTTTCTTT
NA	TRBJ1-6	TRBV28	NA	CASSSSGSPLHF	TGTGCCAGCAGTTCGTCGGGTTCACCCCTCCACTTT
NA	TRBJ2-7	TRBV11-1	TRBD1	CASSSQPSGQAYSYEQYF	TGTGCCAGCAGCTCGCAGCCCTCCGGACAGGCTTACTCCTACGAGCAGTACTTC
NA	TRBJ1-5	TRBV21-1	NA	CASSKGRQELPSNQPQHF	TGTGCCAGCAGCAAAGGCAGGCAGGAACTCCCTTCGAATCAGCCCCAGCATTTT
few	TRBJ2-1	TRBV29-1	NA	CSVVVRGATYSSYNEQFF	TGCAGCGTTGTTGTGAGGGGAGCGACATACTCCTCCTACAATGAGCAGTTCTTC
few	TRBJ2-7	TRBV2	NA	CASRGEDYEQYF	TGTGCCAGCAGGGGGGAGGACTACGAGCAGTACTTC
NA	TRBJ2-1	TRBV5-1	TRBD2	CASLAGPGGEQFF	TGCGCCAGTCTAGCGGGGCCCGGGGGTGAGCAGTTCTTC